A single sample gave rise to the 2 T cell receptor beta chains below, sequenced in a study of cytomegalovirus exposure and HLA in healthy donors. Vbeta (60) and Jbeta (13) primers were used in the PCR. The repertoire was sequenced with immunoSEQ multiplex PCR; TCRdb's copy has only in-frame clones and lacks some. The table lists around 190,000 clones, about 80% of them singletons. Sequencing input: PBMCs. The source is a woman aged 40 to 49 in good health and CMV-seronegative.

In this sample, this clone turned up a few times. The chain is built from TRBV11-2 and TRBJ1-2, with 7 bases aligning to TRBD1. V lost 5 bases, J lost 5 bases, and 8 bases stayed unmatched. This CDR3 contains 14 residues. Germline V gene data show CDR1 as SGHAT and CDR2 as FQNNGV. The CDR3 DNA reads TGTGCCAGCAGCGTTTCCGGGACAGTTTATGGCTACACCTTC. This encodes CASSVSGTVYGYTF.

The chain combines TRBV6-5 with TRBJ2-7, with TRBD2 matching 10 bases. The germline CDR1 and CDR2 sequences are MNHEY and SVGAGI. CDR3 length equals 15 residues. Trimming took 0 bases from V and 4 from J; bases not matched to a gene: 3. The CDR3 region is CASSYSASGRYEQYV. The CDR3 region has the DNA TGTGCCAGCAGTTACTCGGCTAGCGGGAGATACGAGCAGTACGTC.